The 18 T cell receptor beta chains reported below all come from one sample, sequenced in a study of blood T cells in healthy people across ages (dated by TCRdb to between 2015 and 2017). Library preparation employed 5' RACE. A second PCR of 7 to 11 cycles was run with a J-beta primer mix and a sample-barcoded 5' primer. Starting from the raw public reads, TCRdb applied fastp trimming at Q25, assembled clones with MiXCR and retained in-frame beta chains. Every entry covers one CDR3 protein and lists the most common genes and DNA from its rows. For this sample there are over 1,500,000 distinct CDR3 sequences; about 39% appear just once. The ten largest clones represent roughly 24% of the sample. The sequencing sample was made of blood. The source of these receptors is a human donor in good health.

This chain connects TRBV12-3 or TRBV12-4 to TRBJ2-6; D gene unclear. V lost 5 bases and J 1 base, leaving 18 bases between the germline ends. The CDR3 extends over 18 amino acids. The CDR3 reads CASSPHDPLRSGANVLTF. The CDR3, as DNA: TGTGCCAGCAGTCCGCACGACCCTCTCCGTTCTGGGGCCAACGTCCTGACTTTC.

The CDR3 bases are TGCAGCGTTACGAGTAATGAGCAGTTCTTC. Protein product: CSVTSNEQFF. The V call is TRBV29-1, the J call TRBJ2-1, with D unclear. This CDR3 spans 10 amino acids. Trimming pared 5 bases from V and 7 bases from J, leaving 6 bases between. In germline, CDR1 is SQVTM, CDR2 ANQGSEA.

This clonotype was seen a handful of times. The V call is TRBV28, the J call TRBJ2-1; TRBD2 aligns across 7 bases. Unmatched junction bases numbered 7, after V lost 2 bases and J lost 6 bases. This CDR3 is 15 amino acids long. The germline V gene has CDR1 MDHEN and CDR2 SYDVKM. CDR3 coding DNA: TGTGCCAGCAGTTTAATTGGACTAGACGGCAATGAGCAGTTCTTC. Amino acid sequence: CASSLIGLDGNEQFF.

V is TRBV14 and J is TRBJ1-2; D gene ambiguous. V was cut by 5 bases and J by 6 bases, with 13 bases left in between. The CDR3 is 13 amino acids. From germline, CDR1 is SGHDN and CDR2 FVKESK. The CDR3 DNA sequence: TGTGCCAGCAGCTACCAGGTTTGGGATGGCTACACCTTC. It codes for CASSYQVWDGYTF. Based on the CDR3 plus reference TRBV14 and TRBJ1-2, the full variable domain is EAGVTQFPSHSVIEKGQTVTLRCDPISGHDNLYWYRRVMGKEIKFLLHFVKESKQDESGMPNNRFLAERTGGTYSTLKVQPAELEDSGVYFCASSYQVWDGYTFGSGTRLTVV.

This clonotype showed up just a few times. The V call is TRBV6-2 or TRBV6-3, the J call TRBJ1-2, with 10 nucleotides matching TRBD1. The CDR3 covers 13 residues. CDR1 is MNHEY and CDR2 is SVGEGT in the germline V gene. Germline trimming cut 5 bases from V and 6 bases from J; bases unmatched to any gene: 3. The CDR3 spells CASSDRGLDGYTF. CDR3 nucleotide sequence: TGTGCCAGCAGTGACAGGGGGCTGGATGGCTACACCTTC.

This clonotype was counted a few times. The chain has TRBV3-1 and TRBJ2-5, with 7 bases aligning to TRBD2. CDR1 and CDR2 from the germline V gene are LGHDT and YNNKEL (reference sequence). The V segment lost 4 bases and the J segment 5 bases; nucleotides outside the gene matches: 7. The CDR3 length is 14 residues. CDR3 residues: CASSRGLVDETQYF. CDR3 DNA: TGTGCCAGCAGCCGAGGACTAGTTGACGAGACCCAGTACTTC.

This chain connects TRBV5-1 to TRBJ1-1; D gene uncertain. Trimming stripped 3 bases from V and 3 bases from J, with 12 bases between. Germline assignment: CDR1 SGHRS and CDR2 YFSETQ. CDR3 length: 14 amino acids. The CDR3 region has the DNA TGCGCCAGCAGCTCTTCCGGTGGGGACACTGAAGCTTTCTTT. This gives the protein CASSSSGGDTEAFF.

This chain uses TRBV7-9 with TRBJ1-4; 11 nucleotides line up with TRBD1. The CDR3 runs to 19 residues. The germline gives CDR1 SEHNR, CDR2 FQNEAQ (reference sequence). With V trimmed by 5 bases and J by 0 bases, 11 bases remained unmatched. The CDR3 DNA is TGTGCCAGCAGCCTCGGGACAGGGGGAGATTTTGCAACTAATGAAAAACTGTTTTTT. Encoded protein: CASSLGTGGDFATNEKLFF.

The chain couples TRBV15 to TRBJ2-2; D is uncertain. The V end was cut by 4 bases, the J end by 0 bases, with 6 bases between. Germline V CDR1 and CDR2: LNHNV, YYDKDF (reference sequence). The CDR3 totals 14 residues. The CDR3 DNA is TGTGCCACCAGCACCCACCCGAACACCGGGGAGCTGTTTTTT. Translating gives CATSTHPNTGELFF. The full variable domain, in which reference TRBV15 and TRBJ2-2 provide the parts outside the CDR3, is DAMVIQNPRYQVTQFGKPVTLSCSQTLNHNVMYWYQQKSSQAPKLLFHYYDKDFNNEADTPDNFQSRRPNTSFCFLDIRSPGLGDTAMYLCATSTHPNTGELFFGEGSRLTVL.

The V and J genes are TRBV20-1 and TRBJ2-3; TRBD2 agrees at 7 bases. The CDR3 consists of 17 residues. V shed 3 bases, J shed 0 bases, and the junction held 12 bases outside the gene matches. Looked up from germline, CDR1 is DFQATT and CDR2 is SNEGSKA (reference sequence). DNA for the CDR3: TGCAGTGCTAGGCGTTTCAGCGGGGACCGAAGCACAGATACGCAGTATTTT. Amino acid sequence: CSARRFSGDRSTDTQYF.

This clonotype was seen more than once but under ten times. The V call is TRBV7-2, the J call TRBJ2-3; 11 nucleotides match TRBD2. CDR3 length: 16 amino acids. The germline V gene has CDR1 SGHTA and CDR2 FQGNSA. The J segment lost 7 bases and the V segment lost 2 bases, leaving 8 bases of the junction unmatched. The CDR3 DNA sequence: TGTGCCAGCAGCTTAAGTATTAGCGGGGGGGAAAATACGCAGTATTTT. Its translation: CASSLSISGGENTQYF.

J is TRBJ2-2 and V is TRBV27; D perhaps matches TRBD1 (5 bases). CDR1 and CDR2 (germline): MNHEY, SMNVEV (reference sequence). The V end was cut by 5 bases, the J end by 1 base, with 14 bases between. CDR3 length: 16 residues. Here the CDR3 DNA reads TGTGCCAGCAGTCGCTCCGGACAAGGGAACACCGGGGAGCTGTTTTTT. The encoded protein is CASSRSGQGNTGELFF.

This clonotype has a handful of counts. The J gene is TRBJ1-3, the V gene TRBV4-3, with a weak D call TRBD1 (6 bases). Germline V gene data show CDR1 as LGHNA and CDR2 as YSLEER. Trimming pared 0 bases from V and 3 bases from J, leaving 9 bases between. There are 15 residues in the CDR3. The CDR3 is CASSQDRGDGNTIYF. In DNA form, the CDR3 reads TGCGCCAGCAGCCAAGACAGGGGAGATGGAAACACCATATATTTT.

A few counts support this clonotype. This chain links TRBV29-1 with TRBJ1-2, with a weak D call TRBD1 (5 bases). Per the germline V gene, CDR1 is SQVTM and CDR2 is ANQGSEA. The CDR3 totals 12 residues. Trimming shortened V by 2 bases and J by 7 bases, and 11 bases separated the two germline ends. CDR3 sequence (DNA): TGCAGCGTTGAAACCCCAGGGTCTGGCTACACCTTC. Its translation: CSVETPGSGYTF.

V gene TRBV20-1 combines with J gene TRBJ1-6, with TRBD1 matching over 8 bases. The CDR3 is made up of 17 amino acids. V shed 5 bases, J shed 3 bases, and the junction held 12 bases outside the gene matches. CDR1 DFQATT and CDR2 SNEGSKA come from the germline V gene (reference sequence). CDR3 region: CSALIAGQGLYNSPLHF. The DNA for the CDR3 is TGCAGTGCTCTGATAGCCGGACAGGGACTCTATAATTCACCCCTCCACTTT.

The rearrangement links TRBV28 to TRBJ2-7; TRBD1 is a possible D gene (6 bases). This CDR3 is built from 15 residues. CDR1 MDHEN and CDR2 SYDVKM come from the germline V gene. Trimming cost V 5 bases and J 5 bases, with 19 bases left between them. The CDR3 nucleotides are TGTGCCAGCAGTCTCCTACAGGGATGGCCCCACGAGCAGTACTTC. Protein: CASSLLQGWPHEQYF.

The chain uses TRBV11-2 and TRBJ2-3, with TRBD2 matching 8 bases. The CDR3 runs 17 residues. Losses at the gene ends were 3 bases for V and 4 bases for J; bases not matched to a gene: 12. Germline V gene sequence: CDR1 SGHAT, CDR2 FQNNGV. The CDR3 loop reads CASSFYRAGGGADTQYF. CDR3 sequence (DNA): TGTGCCAGCAGCTTTTATCGGGCGGGGGGAGGTGCAGATACGCAGTATTTT. The entire variable domain, with the rest obtained from reference TRBV11-2 and TRBJ2-3, is as follows: EAGVAQSPRYKIIEKRQSVAFWCNPISGHATLYWYQQILGQGPKLLIQFQNNGVVDDSQLPKDRFSAERLKGVDSTLKIQPAKLEDSAVYLCASSFYRAGGGADTQYFGPGTRLTVL.

This clonotype was seen more than once but under ten times. The V and J genes are TRBV20-1 and TRBJ1-2; no firm D call. Germline assignment: CDR1 DFQATT and CDR2 SNEGSKA (reference sequence). The CDR3 has 13 amino acids. The germline V and J ends were trimmed by 2 bases and 0 bases, with 7 bases remaining between them. The CDR3 region is CSARQDANYGYTF. CDR3 DNA: TGCAGTGCTAGACAGGACGCTAACTATGGCTACACCTTC.